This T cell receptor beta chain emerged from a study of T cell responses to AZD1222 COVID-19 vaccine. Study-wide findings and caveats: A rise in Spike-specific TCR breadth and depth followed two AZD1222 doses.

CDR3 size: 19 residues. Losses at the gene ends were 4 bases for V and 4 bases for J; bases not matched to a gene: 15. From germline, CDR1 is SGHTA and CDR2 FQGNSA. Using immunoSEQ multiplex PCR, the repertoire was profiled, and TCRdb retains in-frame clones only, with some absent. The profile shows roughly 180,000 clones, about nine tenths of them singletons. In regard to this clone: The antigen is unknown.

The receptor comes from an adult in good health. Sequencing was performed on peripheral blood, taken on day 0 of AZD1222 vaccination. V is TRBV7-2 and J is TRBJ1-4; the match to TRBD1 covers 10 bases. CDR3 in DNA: TGTGCCAGCAGCTATAAGGGACAGGGGTCCGTTCAGCTTAATGAAAAACTGTTTTTT. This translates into CASSYKGQGSVQLNEKLFF.